This T cell receptor (beta chain) was obtained from a study of blood T cell repertoires in COVID-19. In the study overall: Samples of COVID-19 (acute and convalescent) were obtained from the United States, Italy and Spain. PBMCs, B-cell-depleted T cells, or T cells were the source of the cDNA or gDNA that made up the material.

CDR3 length: 13 amino acids. Germline assignment: CDR1 SGHKS and CDR2 YYEKEE (reference sequence). V was pared by 5 bases and J by 4 bases, with 5 bases of the junction left unmatched. This clone came up once. Per the original data handling: Scientists estimated how many nucleated cells there were by amplifying reference gene primers. The assay was immunoSEQ multiplex PCR, and TCRdb's table has in-frame clones only and misses some. That table gives V, J and clone size, and the DNA gave D and trimming. The repertoire holds fewer than 70,000 clones, with 70% to 90% as singletons. Enrolment of Seattle patients took place during active infection, and they were followed longitudinally.

This sequence joins TRBV5-5 and TRBJ1-2; 7 nucleotides agree with TRBD1. The sequenced sample consisted of peripheral blood. This TCR derives from a man aged 40-50 years with COVID-19, enrolled during active disease. The CDR3 reads CASRSDRAYGYTF. The CDR3 DNA reads TGTGCCAGCAGGTCTGACAGGGCCTATGGCTACACCTTC.